The subject of this entry is one T cell receptor (beta chain). With 8 bases removed from V and 5 bases from J, the gap between germline ends came to 15 bases. Germline-derived CDR1 and CDR2 are SNHLY and FYNNEI. The length of the CDR3 is 13 residues. These data belong to a study of CD8+CD57+ T cells in acquired aplastic anemia. About the study: On average, sorted CD4+ and CD8+ cells gave around 3.3 ug of DNA.

CDR3 and TCR beta VDJ profiling relied on genomic DNA as the template. Each CDR3 protein gets one entry after TCRdb re-called the reads with MiXCR. The sample records about 160,000 distinct CDR3 sequences, roughly 48% being singletons. All sequencing subjects had displayed CD8+CD57+ cell expansion on flow cytometry. In all patients, the disease was severe acquired aplastic anemia. This sequence originates from a human donor with aplastic anemia. The chain couples TRBV2 to TRBJ1-2; possible D gene TRBD1, 6 bases. What was sequenced was sorted CD4+, CD8+, or CD8+CD57+ T cells (not recorded which) from PBMCs. The CDR3 DNA is TGTGCCAGCGGGGGGGGGGGCGTTTATGGCTACACCTTC. Translating gives CASGGGGVYGYTF.